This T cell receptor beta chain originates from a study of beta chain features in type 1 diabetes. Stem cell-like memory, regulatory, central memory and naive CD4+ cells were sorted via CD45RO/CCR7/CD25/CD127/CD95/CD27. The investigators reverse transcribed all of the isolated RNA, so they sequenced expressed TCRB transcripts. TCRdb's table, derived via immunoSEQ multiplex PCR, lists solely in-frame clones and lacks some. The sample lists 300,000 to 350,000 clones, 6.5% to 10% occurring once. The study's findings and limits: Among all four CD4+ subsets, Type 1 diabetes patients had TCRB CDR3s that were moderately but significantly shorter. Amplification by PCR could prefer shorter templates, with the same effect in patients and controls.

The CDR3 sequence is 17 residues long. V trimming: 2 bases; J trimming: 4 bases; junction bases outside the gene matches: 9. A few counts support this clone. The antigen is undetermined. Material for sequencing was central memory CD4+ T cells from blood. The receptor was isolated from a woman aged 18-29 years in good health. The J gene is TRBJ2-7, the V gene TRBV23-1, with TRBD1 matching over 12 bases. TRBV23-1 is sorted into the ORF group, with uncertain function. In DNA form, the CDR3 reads TGCGCCAGCAGTCAAAGCCGGGACAGGGGGCGCAGATACGAGCAGTACTTC. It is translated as CASSQSRDRGRRYEQYF.